This passage covers 3 T cell receptor beta chains from one sample sequenced in a study of CXCR3-negative and CXCR3-positive naive CD8 T cells (dated by TCRdb to the late 2010s). Their target antigens are unknown. The sample was run on a NextSeq 550. The Human TCR Profiling Kit (MiLaboratory) was used to make UMI-labeled 5' RACE TRB cDNA libraries. TCRdb reprocessed the sequencing reads and holds a single record per CDR3 protein sequence, with no DNA. The sample table holds 150,000 or so distinct CDR3 sequences. Approximately 0.46% of the sample comes from the top ten. Results the study describes overall, beyond this receptor: Compared with CXCR3-negative naive cells, CXCR3-positive naive cells had TRB CDR3s with higher hydrophobicity (lower Kidera factor 4), lower energy, and higher strength and volume indices.

The source material was naive CXCR3+ CD8+ T cells from blood. The cell subset or site label on this specimen signifies: CD45RO-CCR7+CD27+CD95- naive CD8+ T cells expressing CXCR3 (TNR3+). The receptors stem from a human donor in good health. Some clones in this sample may be carry-over from other donors' samples.

This rearrangement joins TRBV20-1 to TRBJ1-2; the TCRdb call, TRBD1, lacks DNA for checking. Germline loops: CDR1 DFQATT, CDR2 SNEGSKA (reference sequence). This CDR3 is built from 14 residues. The CDR3 loop reads CSARDAGTLYGYTF.

The chain is built from TRBV4-1 and TRBJ2-7. The germline CDR1 and CDR2 sequences are MGHRA and YSYEKL. The CDR3 has 14 amino acids. The chain's CDR3 is CASSPSTQSYEQYF.

The rearrangement uses TRBV6-2 or TRBV6-3 and TRBJ1-1; TCRdb selects TRBD1, and the lack of DNA leaves this call unchecked. Germline lookup yields CDR1 MNHEY and CDR2 SVGEGT. This CDR3 region has 14 residues. The CDR3 sequence is CASRPQGLGTEAFF.